This TCR beta chain was recorded in a study of cytomegalovirus exposure and HLA in healthy donors. Overall study results and limits: A later analysis linked some 17,000 TCR beta sequences to HLA alleles at 0.05 false discovery rate.

In germline, CDR1 is PRHDT, CDR2 FYEKMQ (reference sequence). V lost 7 bases and J lost 1, with 13 bases in between. The CDR3 covers 14 residues. Primers: 60 Vbeta forward and 13 Jbeta reverse. Profiling relied on immunoSEQ multiplex PCR, and the TCRdb table lists in-frame clones only, not all of them. The sample yields tens of thousands of clones, of which the top ten take up approximately 2.7%. Of note for this clone: Antigen unknown.

The gene calls are TRBV13 and TRBJ1-1, with D possibly matching TRBD1 (6 bases). This clonotype originated in a man aged 35 to 55 in good health and CMV-seronegative. Sequenced sample: PBMCs. This CDR3 is CASTLPRGNTEAFF. The CDR3 bases are TGTGCCAGCACCCTCCCCAGGGGGAACACTGAAGCTTTCTTT.